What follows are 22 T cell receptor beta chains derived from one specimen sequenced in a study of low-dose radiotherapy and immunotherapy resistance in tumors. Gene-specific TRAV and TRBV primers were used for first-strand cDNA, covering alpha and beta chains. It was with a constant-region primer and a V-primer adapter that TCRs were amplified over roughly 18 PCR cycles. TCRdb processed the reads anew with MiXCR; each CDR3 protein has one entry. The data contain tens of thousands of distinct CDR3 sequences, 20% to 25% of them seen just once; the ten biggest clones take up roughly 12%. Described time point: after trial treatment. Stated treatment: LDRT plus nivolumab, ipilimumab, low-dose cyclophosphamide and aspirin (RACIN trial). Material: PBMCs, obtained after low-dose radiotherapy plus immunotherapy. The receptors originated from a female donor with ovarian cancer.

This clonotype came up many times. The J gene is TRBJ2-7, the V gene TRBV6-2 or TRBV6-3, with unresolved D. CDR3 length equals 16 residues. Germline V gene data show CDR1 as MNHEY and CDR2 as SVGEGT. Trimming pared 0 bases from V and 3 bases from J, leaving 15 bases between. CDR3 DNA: TGTGCCAGCAGTTACTCGTCTTTGGACGCCAGCTACGAGCAGTACTTC. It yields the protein CASSYSSLDASYEQYF.

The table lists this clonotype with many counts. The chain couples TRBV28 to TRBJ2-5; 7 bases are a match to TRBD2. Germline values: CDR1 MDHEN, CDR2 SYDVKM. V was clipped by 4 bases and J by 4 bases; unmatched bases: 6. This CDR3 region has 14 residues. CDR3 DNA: TGTGCCAGCAGTTCGGGACTAACCACAGAGACCCAGTACTTC. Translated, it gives CASSSGLTTETQYF.

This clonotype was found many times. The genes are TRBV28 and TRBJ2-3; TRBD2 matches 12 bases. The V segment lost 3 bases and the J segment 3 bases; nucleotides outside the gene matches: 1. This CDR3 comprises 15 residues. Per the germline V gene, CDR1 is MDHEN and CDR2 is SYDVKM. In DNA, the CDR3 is TGTGCCAGCAGTTTCCTAGCGGGGGGGACAGATACGCAGTATTTT. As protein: CASSFLAGGTDTQYF.

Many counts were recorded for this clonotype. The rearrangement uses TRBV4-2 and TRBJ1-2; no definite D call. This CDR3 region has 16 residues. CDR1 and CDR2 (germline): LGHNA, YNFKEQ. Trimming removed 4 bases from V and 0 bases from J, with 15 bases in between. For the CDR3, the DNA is TGTGCCAGCAGCCCCTTTGTGCAGACCGCTAACTATGGCTACACCTTC. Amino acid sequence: CASSPFVQTANYGYTF.

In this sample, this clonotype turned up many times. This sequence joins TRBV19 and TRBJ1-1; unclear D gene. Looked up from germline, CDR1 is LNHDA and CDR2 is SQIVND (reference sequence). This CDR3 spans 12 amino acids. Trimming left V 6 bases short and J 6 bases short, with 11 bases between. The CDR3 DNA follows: TGTGCCAGTAGCTCTGGCGGGCCTGAAGCTTTCTTT. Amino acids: CASSSGGPEAFF.

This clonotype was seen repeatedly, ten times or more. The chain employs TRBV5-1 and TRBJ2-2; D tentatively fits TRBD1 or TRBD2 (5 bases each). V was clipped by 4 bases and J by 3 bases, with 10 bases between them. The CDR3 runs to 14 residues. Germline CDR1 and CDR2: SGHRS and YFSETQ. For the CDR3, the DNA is TGCGCCAGCAGCGGGGGAAAGGACACCGGGGAGCTGTTTTTT. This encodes CASSGGKDTGELFF.

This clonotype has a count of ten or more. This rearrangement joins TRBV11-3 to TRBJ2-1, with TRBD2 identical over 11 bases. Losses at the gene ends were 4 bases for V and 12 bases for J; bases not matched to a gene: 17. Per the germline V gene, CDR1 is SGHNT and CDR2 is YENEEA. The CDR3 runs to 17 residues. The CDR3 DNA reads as TGTGCCAGCAGCTACAGAGACGGCTCGGGACTAGCGGAGCGGCAGTTCTTC. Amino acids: CASSYRDGSGLAERQFF.

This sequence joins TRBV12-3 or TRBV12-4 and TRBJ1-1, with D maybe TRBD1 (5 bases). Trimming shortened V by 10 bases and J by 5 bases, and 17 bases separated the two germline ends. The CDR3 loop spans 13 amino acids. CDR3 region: CATRTQVRTEAFF. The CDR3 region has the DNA TGTGCCACGCGAACACAGGTTCGGACTGAAGCTTTCTTT.

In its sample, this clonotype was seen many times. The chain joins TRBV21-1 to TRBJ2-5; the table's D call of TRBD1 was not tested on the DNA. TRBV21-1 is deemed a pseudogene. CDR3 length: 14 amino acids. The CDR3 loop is CASSTRDRGETQYF. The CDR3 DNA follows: TGTGCCAGCAGTACCCGGGACAGGGGAGAGACCCAGTACTTC.

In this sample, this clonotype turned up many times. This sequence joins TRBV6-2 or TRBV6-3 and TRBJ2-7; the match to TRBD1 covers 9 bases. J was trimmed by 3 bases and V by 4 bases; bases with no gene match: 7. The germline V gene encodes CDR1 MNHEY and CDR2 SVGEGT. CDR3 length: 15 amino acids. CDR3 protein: CASSLQKGQGYEQYF. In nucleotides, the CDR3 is TGTGCCAGCAGTTTGCAAAAGGGACAGGGCTACGAGCAGTACTTC.

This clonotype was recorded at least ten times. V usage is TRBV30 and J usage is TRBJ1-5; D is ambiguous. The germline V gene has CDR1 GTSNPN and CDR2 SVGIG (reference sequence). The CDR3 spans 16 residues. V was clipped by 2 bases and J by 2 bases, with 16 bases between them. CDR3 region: CAWSLTGGTGNQPQHF. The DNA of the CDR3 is TGTGCCTGGAGTCTTACCGGTGGAACGGGCAATCAGCCCCAGCATTTT.

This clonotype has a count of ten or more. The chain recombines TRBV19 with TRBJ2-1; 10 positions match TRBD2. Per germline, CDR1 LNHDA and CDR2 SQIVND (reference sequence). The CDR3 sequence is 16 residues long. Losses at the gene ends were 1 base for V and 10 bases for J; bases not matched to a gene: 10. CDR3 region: CASSIGPAGGPGEQFF. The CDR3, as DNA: TGTGCCAGTAGTATAGGTCCAGCGGGGGGGCCCGGCGAGCAGTTCTTC. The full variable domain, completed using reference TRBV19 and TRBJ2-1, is DGGITQSPKYLFRKEGQNVTLSCEQNLNHDAMYWYRQDPGQGLRLIYYSQIVNDFQKGDIAEGYSVSREKKESFPLTVTSAQKNPTAFYLCASSIGPAGGPGEQFFGPGTRLTVL.

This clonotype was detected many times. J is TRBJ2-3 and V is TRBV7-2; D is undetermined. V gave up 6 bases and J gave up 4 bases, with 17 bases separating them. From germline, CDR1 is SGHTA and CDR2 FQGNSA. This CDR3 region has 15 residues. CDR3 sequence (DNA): TGTGCCAGCAGTCCCTCAAGTGCGAAGGCAGATACGCAGTATTTT. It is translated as CASSPSSAKADTQYF.

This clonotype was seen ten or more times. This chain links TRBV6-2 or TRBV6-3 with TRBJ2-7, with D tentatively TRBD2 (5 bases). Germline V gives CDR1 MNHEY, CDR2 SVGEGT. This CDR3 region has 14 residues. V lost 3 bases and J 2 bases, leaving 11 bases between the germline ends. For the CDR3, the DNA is TGTGCCAGCAGTTATCGGAGGTCGGCCTACGAGCAGTACTTC. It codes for CASSYRRSAYEQYF.

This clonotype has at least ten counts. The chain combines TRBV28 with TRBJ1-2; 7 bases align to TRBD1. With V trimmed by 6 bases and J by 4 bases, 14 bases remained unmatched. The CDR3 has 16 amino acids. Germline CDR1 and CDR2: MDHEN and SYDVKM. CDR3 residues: CASSPREGASPYGYTF. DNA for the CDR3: TGTGCCAGCAGCCCCCGGGAGGGGGCGTCCCCCTATGGCTACACCTTC.

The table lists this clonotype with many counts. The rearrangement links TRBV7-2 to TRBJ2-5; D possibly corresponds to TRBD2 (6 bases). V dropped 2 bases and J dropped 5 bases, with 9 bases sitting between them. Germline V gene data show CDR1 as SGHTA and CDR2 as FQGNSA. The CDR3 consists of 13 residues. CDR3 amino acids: CASSLPGVETQYF. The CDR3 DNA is TGTGCCAGCAGCTTACCGGGGGTGGAGACCCAGTACTTC.

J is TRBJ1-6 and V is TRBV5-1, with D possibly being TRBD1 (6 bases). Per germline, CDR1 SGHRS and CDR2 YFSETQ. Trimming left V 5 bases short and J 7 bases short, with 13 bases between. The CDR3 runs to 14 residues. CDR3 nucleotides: TGCGCCAGCAGGCGGACAGCGGAGAATTCACCCCTCCACTTT. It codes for CASRRTAENSPLHF.

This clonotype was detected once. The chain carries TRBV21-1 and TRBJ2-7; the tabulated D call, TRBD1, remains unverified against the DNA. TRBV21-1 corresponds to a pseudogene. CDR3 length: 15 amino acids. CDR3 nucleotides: TGTGCCAGCAGCCGATACGGGGGAACTTCCTACGAGCAGTACTTC. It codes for CASSRYGGTSYEQYF.

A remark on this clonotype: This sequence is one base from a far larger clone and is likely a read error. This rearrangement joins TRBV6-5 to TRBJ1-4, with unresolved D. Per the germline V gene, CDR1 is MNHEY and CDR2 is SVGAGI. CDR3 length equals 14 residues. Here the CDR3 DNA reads TGTGTCAGCAGCAGACTCAAAACTAATGAAAAACTGTTTTTT. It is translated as CVSSRLKTNEKLFF.

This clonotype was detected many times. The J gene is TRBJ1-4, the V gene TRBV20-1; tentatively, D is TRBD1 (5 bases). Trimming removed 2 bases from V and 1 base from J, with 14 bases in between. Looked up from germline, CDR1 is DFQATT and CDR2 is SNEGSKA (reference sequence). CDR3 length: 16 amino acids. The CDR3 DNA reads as TGCAGTGCTAGACGCCTCGGGGCCGGAACTAATGAAAAACTGTTTTTT. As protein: CSARRLGAGTNEKLFF.

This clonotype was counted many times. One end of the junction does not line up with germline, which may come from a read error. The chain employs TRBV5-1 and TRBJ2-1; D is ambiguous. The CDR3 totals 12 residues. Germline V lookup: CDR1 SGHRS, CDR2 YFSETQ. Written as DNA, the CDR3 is TGTGCCAGCAGCTTACCAAACAATGAGCAGTTCTTC. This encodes CASSLPNNEQFF.

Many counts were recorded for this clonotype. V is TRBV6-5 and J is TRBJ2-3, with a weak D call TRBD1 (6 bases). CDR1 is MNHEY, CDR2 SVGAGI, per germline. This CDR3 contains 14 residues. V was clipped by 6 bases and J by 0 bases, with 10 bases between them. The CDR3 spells CASSRQDSTDTQYF. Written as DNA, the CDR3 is TGTGCCAGCAGCCGACAGGACAGCACAGATACGCAGTATTTT.